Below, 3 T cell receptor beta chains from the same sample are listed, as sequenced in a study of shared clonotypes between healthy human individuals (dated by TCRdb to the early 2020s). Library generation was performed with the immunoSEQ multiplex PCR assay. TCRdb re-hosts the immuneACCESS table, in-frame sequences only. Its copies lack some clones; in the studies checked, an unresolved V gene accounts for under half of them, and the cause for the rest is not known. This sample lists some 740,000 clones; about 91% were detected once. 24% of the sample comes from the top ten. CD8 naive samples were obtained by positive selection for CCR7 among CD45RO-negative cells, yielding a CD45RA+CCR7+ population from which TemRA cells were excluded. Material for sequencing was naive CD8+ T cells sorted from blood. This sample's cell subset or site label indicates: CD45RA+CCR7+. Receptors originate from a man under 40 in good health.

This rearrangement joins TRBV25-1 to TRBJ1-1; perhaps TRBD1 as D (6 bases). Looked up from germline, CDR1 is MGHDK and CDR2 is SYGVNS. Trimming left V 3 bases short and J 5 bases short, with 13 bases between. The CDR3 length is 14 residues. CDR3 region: CASSESTGRTEAFF. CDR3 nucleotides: TGTGCCAGCAGTGAGTCAACAGGGAGGACTGAAGCTTTCTTT.

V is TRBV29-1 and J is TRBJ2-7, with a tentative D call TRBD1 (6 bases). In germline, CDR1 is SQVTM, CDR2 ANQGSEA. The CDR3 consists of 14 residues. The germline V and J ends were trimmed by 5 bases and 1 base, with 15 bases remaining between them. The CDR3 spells CSVNGRDNSYEQYF. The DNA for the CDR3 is TGCAGCGTTAACGGCAGGGACAATTCCTACGAGCAGTACTTC.

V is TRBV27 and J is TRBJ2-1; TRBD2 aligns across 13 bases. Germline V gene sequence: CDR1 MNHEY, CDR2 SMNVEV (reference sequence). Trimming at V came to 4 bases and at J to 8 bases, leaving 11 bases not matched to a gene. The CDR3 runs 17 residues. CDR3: CASSSLLTSGGLDEQFF. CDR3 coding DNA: TGTGCCAGCAGTTCCCTACTGACTAGCGGGGGGTTGGATGAGCAGTTCTTC.